This entry describes one TCR beta chain. These data come from a study of a mutant IDH1 vaccine in newly diagnosed glioma. Libraries were prepared by immunoSEQ multiplex PCR; TCRdb keeps only in-frame clonotypes and omits some of them. The table records roughly 86,000 clones, about 82% of them present only once. Time point denoted: baseline, week 1 (first vaccination visit). Specified treatment: pre-vaccination baseline after standard-of-care therapy. Astrocytomas found in donors were new, WHO grade 3 or 4, IDH1-mutant and ATRX-lost. Sequencing was performed on PBMCs, taken from a glioma patient treated with radiotherapy, temozolomide or both. The sequence was obtained from a middle-aged man with glioma.

This CDR3 is CASSPRGNRGTNEKLFF. In DNA, the CDR3 is TGTGCCAGCTCACCACGGGGGAACAGGGGAACTAATGAAAAACTGTTTTTT. The rearrangement links TRBV18 to TRBJ1-4; 7 bases fit TRBD1. This CDR3 region has 17 residues. Looked up from germline, CDR1 is KGHSH and CDR2 is LQKENI. Losses at the gene ends were 1 base for V and 1 base for J; bases not matched to a gene: 6.